This TCR beta chain stems from a study of T-cell memory formation after mild COVID-19 (dated by TCRdb to the early 2020s). Turning to the overall study: TCR sequence clusters from the two donors were largely donor specific. Longitudinal TCRalpha and TCRbeta repertoire sequencing tracked T-cell clones expanding and contracting after mild COVID-19 in a couple of donors. Two young, previously healthy adult volunteers, one female and one male, were included in the cohort. Broader findings and caveats from the paper: Some responding clones were detected in pre-infection memory, which suggested that pre-existing cross-reactive memory T cells had joined the SARS-CoV-2 response. Clones that contracted from day 15 to 85 showed balanced CD4/CD8 phenotypes, whereas a second wave of clones that expanded from day 15 to 37 leaned towards CD4+. The second-wave clones that peaked on day 37 were not confirmed to be SARS-CoV-2 specific. The study included only a couple of mild cases, and larger cohorts that include severe cases with pre-infection samples were judged to be necessary. Contracting CD4+ clones were located mainly in the CM and EM memory subsets, whereas CD8+ clones were found to be enriched in EMRA.

Note on this clonotype: There is no known antigen for this receptor. Base quality data are lacking; no much larger clone is found one base away.

The reads were generated on an Illumina NovaSeq 6000. cDNA libraries for TCRalpha and TCRbeta were prepared by 5'RACE using constant-segment primers, with sample barcodes and unique molecular identifiers added. Trizol reagent was used to extract RNA from every sample. Library amplification was performed in two PCR steps, and a second sample barcode and Illumina TruSeq adapters were introduced in the second step. Sequencing of libraries was performed on an Illumina NovaSeq with 2 x 150 bp paired-end reads. For the original study's pipeline: Demultiplexing of reads and collapsing into UMI-guided consensus sequences were performed with migec v1.2.7. With mixcr v2.1.11, UMI consensuses were aligned to TRA and TRB V and J templates and assembled into clonotypes. Clonotypes were classified as expanded or contracted when called significant by both edgeR and NoisET, with noise models trained on biological replicates. For edgeR calls, the cutoffs were a false discovery rate-adjusted p below 0.01 and a log2 fold-change threshold of 1. PCA with hierarchical clustering of max-normalized trajectories of the 1000 most abundant clonotypes was used as exploratory dynamics analysis. Each responding clone was given a CD4 or CD8 phenotype based on the CD4+ and CD8+ repertoires, which had been sequenced separately. TCRdb trimmed public reads at Q25 via fastp, called clones via MiXCR and kept in-frame beta chains. Each CDR3 protein appears once, grouped with its most common genes and DNA. It is TCRdb's table, rather than the study itself, that gives the V and J calls and clone size. This sample comprises more than 400,000 distinct CDR3 sequences, 15% to 20% of them detected only once. The ten largest clones add up to 12% of the sample.

V is clipped by 0 bases and J by 7 bases, and the sequence between their germline boundaries is 9 bases long. The cysteine opens and the phenylalanine closes a CDR3 of 14 amino acids. The CDR3 DNA has 42 bases and is translated from base 1. Ficoll-Paque density gradient centrifugation was the method used to isolate PBMCs. The sequenced material came from PBMCs or a T cell subset sorted from them (not recorded which). This receptor was identified in an adult woman who had mild COVID-19 (a few samples of this study predate the infection). The sample titles of this study are shuffled in the database, so cell type and time point are left out; the donor was told from shared clones. Rearrangement joined TRBV12-3 or TRBV12-4 to TRBJ1-4; a tentative D match to TRBD1 spans 5 bases. This receptor has the CDR3 CASSLAGAGEKLFF. The nucleotide sequence is given as TGTGCCAGCAGTTTAGCAGGGGCCGGTGAAAAACTGTTTTTT.